This T cell receptor beta chain came from a study of T cell repertoires in cytomegalovirus infection. About the study: CMV infection together with matching HLA type was indicated by public TCR beta signatures.

TCRdb passed the reads through MiXCR, listing each CDR3 protein once. Here the sample spans about 260,000 distinct CDR3 sequences, roughly 13% being singletons. About this clonotype: Antigen unknown.

Study results and caveats: Based on cumulative public TCR beta family frequency, carriers of CMV plus the relevant HLA were identified.

CDR1 SGHRS and CDR2 YFSETQ come from the germline V gene. The CDR3 spans 14 residues. V lost 1 base and J lost 7, with 11 bases in between. The gene calls are TRBV5-1 and TRBJ2-2; D is unresolved. The clonotype comes from a human donor in good health (CMV status not recorded). Some clones in this sample may be carry-over from other donors' samples. Material: PBMCs. The DNA of the CDR3 is TGCGCCAGCAGCTTGACCTTGGCCGGCGGGGAGCTGTTTTTT. It yields the protein CASSLTLAGGELFF.